This T cell receptor (beta chain) is drawn from a study of blood T cell repertoires in COVID-19. Participants spanned ages about 18 to 95 years and resided in 20 to 30 US areas. Trimming took 6 bases from V and 8 from J, leaving 19 bases between them. This CDR3 contains 15 residues. Per germline, CDR1 MNHEY and CDR2 SVGAGI. Sequencing was performed with immunoSEQ multiplex PCR; in TCRdb, only in-frame clones are kept and a portion is missing. Of about 220,000 clones in the sample, 85% to 90% were seen once. The source is a woman aged 18-29 years in a cohort exposed to, infected with or recovered from COVID-19 (not recorded which). V usage is TRBV6-5 and J usage is TRBJ1-4; D gene unclear. The sample consisted of PBMCs or T cells enriched from blood (not recorded which). The CDR3 loop is CASRTRSLMQEKLFF. The CDR3 nucleotides read TGTGCCAGCAGGACCAGGTCCTTAATGCAAGAAAAACTGTTTTTT.